The T cell receptor beta chain described here comes from a study of cytomegalovirus exposure and HLA in healthy donors. Study-level results: Overall, around 150 TCR beta chains were annotated as cytomegalovirus-associated.

This clone was seen a handful of times. The antigen is undetermined. The PCR contained 60 Vbeta and 13 Jbeta primers. Libraries were prepared by immunoSEQ multiplex PCR; TCRdb keeps only in-frame clonotypes and omits some of them. The sample shows some 140,000 clones, 70% to 80% of them seen only once. This CDR3 is built from 14 residues. The germline gives CDR1 SGHTA, CDR2 FQGNSA. Trimming stripped 7 bases from V and 1 base from J, with 14 bases between. The chain is built from TRBV7-2 and TRBJ2-7, with D perhaps TRBD1 (5 bases). Sequenced input: PBMCs. This receptor was identified in a young man in good health and CMV-seronegative. CDR3 protein: CASTNGRESYEQYF. The CDR3 DNA sequence: TGTGCCAGCACCAACGGCAGGGAATCCTACGAGCAGTACTTC.